These 9 T cell receptor beta chains originate from one sample sequenced in a study of T cell changes during pregnancy in multiple sclerosis. Libraries were prepared by immunoSEQ multiplex PCR; TCRdb keeps only in-frame clonotypes and omits some of them. This table has about 98,000 clones, roughly nine tenths appearing once. The sequenced sample was peripheral blood, obtained after pregnancy. The source of these receptors is a female donor in good health, enrolled as a control in a pregnancy study.

This sequence joins TRBV7-8 and TRBJ1-1, with D tentatively TRBD1 (5 bases). V was shortened by 2 bases and J by 4 bases, with 11 bases between the two germline ends. The germline V gene encodes CDR1 SGHVS and CDR2 FQNEAQ. This CDR3 spans 14 amino acids. The chain's CDR3 is CASSLPQGGTEAFF. The DNA for the CDR3 is TGTGCCAGCAGCTTACCGCAGGGTGGCACTGAAGCTTTCTTT. Looking up the rest from reference TRBV7-8 and TRBJ1-1 gives the full variable domain: GAGVSQSPRYKVAKRGQDVALRCDPISGHVSLFWYQQALGQGPEFLTYFQNEAQLDKSGLPSDRFFAERPEGSVSTLKIQRTQQEDSAVYLCASSLPQGGTEAFFGQGTRLTVV.

This clone has a single count. V usage is TRBV4-1 and J usage is TRBJ1-5, with D perhaps TRBD1 (5 bases). CDR1 MGHRA and CDR2 YSYEKL come from the germline V gene. The CDR3 totals 18 residues. Deletions cut 0 bases from V and 0 bases from J, with 15 bases between. CDR3 sequence reads: CASSQDYVWGDSNQPQHF. CDR3 nucleotides: TGCGCCAGCAGCCAAGATTACGTCTGGGGGGATAGCAATCAGCCCCAGCATTTT.

V and J are TRBV7-2 and TRBJ2-1; D is unresolved. The CDR3 contains 16 residues. Looked up from germline, CDR1 is SGHTA and CDR2 is FQGNSA. Between the trimmed V and J ends, which lost 5 bases and 5 bases, there was a span of 19 bases. In nucleotides, the CDR3 is TGTGCCAGCAGCCGCGAATCCCGACGGCGGCACAATGAGCAGTTCTTC. This translates into CASSRESRRRHNEQFF.

The sample holds one count of this clone. The chain carries TRBV5-1 and TRBJ2-5; TRBD1 agrees at 7 bases. CDR1 and CDR2 (germline): SGHRS, YFSETQ. Trimming at V came to 2 bases and at J to 0 bases, leaving 4 bases not matched to a gene. The CDR3 runs 15 residues. The CDR3 nucleotides read TGCGCCAGCAGCTTACAGGGGTTATACCAAGAGACCCAGTACTTC. Translated: CASSLQGLYQETQYF.

V and J are TRBV27 and TRBJ2-3; 7 bases align to TRBD1. The CDR3 sequence is 13 residues long. Germline values: CDR1 MNHEY, CDR2 SMNVEV (reference sequence). CDR3 nucleotides: TGTGCTCTCAGGGACAGCAGCACAGATACGCAGTATTTT. This gives the protein CALRDSSTDTQYF.

The CDR3, as DNA: TGTGCCAGCAGCTTAGTTCACGGGACTAAGGGGTACAATGAGCAGTTCTTC. It codes for CASSLVHGTKGYNEQFF. The rearrangement uses TRBV7-2 and TRBJ2-1; 7 bases map to TRBD2. The length of the CDR3 is 17 residues. CDR1 and CDR2 from the germline V gene are SGHTA and FQGNSA. V dropped 1 base and J dropped 4; count of bases not matched to a gene: 10.

This CDR3 is CASSQGSLRGRNMNTEAFF. CDR3 sequence (DNA): TGCGCCAGCAGCCAAGGGAGTCTCAGGGGTAGAAATATGAACACTGAAGCTTTCTTT. V gene TRBV4-1 combines with J gene TRBJ1-1; a weak D match, TRBD1 (6 bases). V dropped 1 base and J dropped 0 bases, with 21 bases sitting between them. The CDR3 extends over 19 amino acids. From germline, CDR1 is MGHRA and CDR2 YSYEKL.

The rearrangement uses TRBV11-2 and TRBJ2-1, with D possibly being TRBD1 (6 bases). The CDR3 runs to 15 residues. CDR1 is SGHAT and CDR2 is FQNNGV in the germline V gene. V lost 4 bases, J lost 5 bases, and 15 bases lay in between. This chain's CDR3 is CASSWGVTGDNEQFF. CDR3 DNA: TGTGCCAGCAGCTGGGGCGTGACAGGAGACAATGAGCAGTTCTTC.

This CDR3 reads CASSSPAGELFF. CDR3 nucleotide sequence: TGTGCCAGCAGCTCCCCTGCCGGGGAGCTGTTTTTT. The chain carries TRBV7-9 and TRBJ2-2; D is undetermined. Trimming pared 4 bases from V and 6 bases from J, leaving 6 bases between. Germline V CDR1 and CDR2: SEHNR, FQNEAQ (reference sequence). The CDR3 is 12 amino acids.